Below are 32 T cell receptor beta chains sequenced from a single sample in a study of blood T cell repertoires in COVID-19. Repertoires were generated with immunoSEQ multiplex PCR, while TCRdb's copy carries only in-frame clones and drops some. This sample has some 96,000 clones, with approximately 89% found just once. Sequenced material: peripheral blood. The source of these receptors is a man aged 45 to 65 with active COVID-19.

This chain connects TRBV7-5 to TRBJ2-7; the table calls TRBD1, which could not be checked here. TRBV7-5 is listed as a pseudogene. The CDR3 extends over 15 amino acids. Here the CDR3 reads CARSLEPGTGGKQYF. The CDR3 DNA reads TGTGCCAGAAGCTTAGAACCCGGGACAGGGGGCAAGCAGTACTTC.

The chain uses TRBV7-6 and TRBJ1-3; D may be TRBD1 (6 bases). CDR3 length: 15 amino acids. Per the germline V gene, CDR1 is SGHVS and CDR2 is FNYEAQ. V lost 5 bases to trimming and J lost 2 bases, with 13 bases between them. The DNA of the CDR3 is TGTGCCAGCAGCCTGGGGCAGGGGACTGGAAACACCATATATTTT. It translates to CASSLGQGTGNTIYF.

The V call is TRBV19, the J call TRBJ2-1, with 9 bases identical to TRBD1. The V gene end was trimmed by 4 bases and the J gene end by 5 bases; junction bases not matched to a gene: 6. Germline V gene sequence: CDR1 LNHDA, CDR2 SQIVND (reference sequence). CDR3 length: 15 amino acids. The CDR3 is CASSTDRGFNNEQFF. Here the CDR3 DNA reads TGTGCCAGTAGTACGGACAGGGGCTTTAACAATGAGCAGTTCTTC.

The chain carries TRBV5-6 and TRBJ1-3; D gene ambiguous. There are 14 residues in the CDR3. The germline gives CDR1 SGHDT, CDR2 YYEEEE. Trimming removed 4 bases from V and 6 bases from J, with 14 bases in between. The CDR3 is CASSPGSRANTIYF. The CDR3 DNA reads as TGTGCCAGCAGCCCGGGTTCGAGGGCAAACACCATATATTTT.

The chain links TRBV5-1 to TRBJ2-7; possible D gene TRBD1, 5 bases. The germline gives CDR1 SGHRS, CDR2 YFSETQ. This CDR3 has 14 residues. V lost 2 bases, J lost 2 bases, and 11 bases lay in between. The CDR3 DNA reads as TGCGCCAGCAGCTTACAGGAAGGGGCCTACGAGCAGTACTTC. This sequence encodes CASSLQEGAYEQYF.

The CDR3 loop reads CASSLAGTGFSYTF. CDR3 nucleotides: TGTGCCAGCAGCTTGGCCGGGACAGGGTTTAGCTACACCTTC. The chain uses TRBV5-6 and TRBJ1-2; 9 positions match TRBD1. This CDR3 region has 14 residues. Unmatched junction bases numbered 6, after V lost 0 bases and J lost 9 bases. Germline CDR1 SGHDT, CDR2 YYEEEE.

The count of this clone is one. The rearrangement uses TRBV6-1 and TRBJ2-7, with D possibly TRBD1 on 6 matching bases. The CDR3 has 14 amino acids. V gave up 2 bases and J gave up 5 bases, with 13 bases separating them. From germline, CDR1 is MNHNS and CDR2 SASEGT. In nucleotides, the CDR3 is TGTGCCAGCAGTGAAATAACAGGGTCCAACGAGCAGTACTTC. Amino acid sequence: CASSEITGSNEQYF.

The V call is TRBV30, the J call TRBJ1-5; D perhaps matches TRBD1 (6 bases). Trimming took 0 bases from V and 6 from J, leaving 15 bases between them. The CDR3 sequence is 15 residues long. Germline loops: CDR1 GTSNPN, CDR2 SVGIG (reference sequence). In nucleotides, the CDR3 is TGTGCCTGGAGTGTTCTCAGGGGAACGGGTCAGCCCCAGCATTTT. Translated: CAWSVLRGTGQPQHF.

This clone is medium-sized in the sample. This chain connects TRBV5-5 to TRBJ2-7, with 13 nucleotides matching TRBD2. The CDR3 consists of 15 residues. Germline loops: CDR1 SGHKS, CDR2 YYEKEE (reference sequence). The junction had 6 bases not matched to a gene; V was cut back by 5 bases and J by 4 bases. CDR3 sequence reads: CASSLLAGGFYEQYV. The DNA for the CDR3 is TGTGCCAGCAGTTTACTAGCGGGAGGGTTTTACGAGCAGTACGTC.

V gene TRBV27 combines with J gene TRBJ2-1; D unresolved. V gave up 2 bases and J gave up 3 bases, with 11 bases separating them. CDR1 and CDR2 from the germline V gene are MNHEY and SMNVEV (reference sequence). The CDR3 covers 15 residues. The CDR3 is CASSLGQPYYNEQFF. CDR3 nucleotides: TGTGCCAGCAGTTTAGGGCAGCCCTACTACAATGAGCAGTTCTTC.

The chain carries TRBV3-1 (or the pseudogene TRBV3-2) and TRBJ2-2; a possible D gene is TRBD1 (6 bases). Germline V gives CDR1 LGHDT, CDR2 YNNKEL (reference sequence). CDR3 length: 14 amino acids. Deletions cut 4 bases from V and 4 bases from J, with 10 bases between. The CDR3 DNA reads TGTGCCAGCAGCCCTAACAGGGTCACCGGGGAGCTGTTTTTT. It specifies CASSPNRVTGELFF.

V and J are TRBV4-1 and TRBJ2-7; D is perhaps TRBD1 (5 bases). V lost 0 bases, J lost 6 bases, and 21 bases lay in between. The CDR3 contains 17 residues. CDR1 is MGHRA and CDR2 is YSYEKL in the germline V gene. As DNA, the CDR3 is TGCGCCAGCAGCCAAGAAGGGGATGATGGACGGTTCGGCGAGCAGTACTTC. This encodes CASSQEGDDGRFGEQYF.

The chain carries TRBV5-1 and TRBJ2-3, with D possibly being TRBD2 (5 bases). This CDR3 is 14 amino acids long. From germline, CDR1 is SGHRS and CDR2 YFSETQ. V lost 2 bases and J 4 bases, leaving 11 bases between the germline ends. The CDR3 sequence: CASSFSTGSDTQYF. The CDR3 DNA reads as TGCGCCAGCAGCTTTAGTACGGGGTCAGATACGCAGTATTTT. The full variable domain, its missing parts supplied by reference TRBV5-1 and TRBJ2-3, is KAGVTQTPRYLIKTRGQQVTLSCSPISGHRSVSWYQQTPGQGLQFLFEYFSETQRNKGNFPGRFSGRQFSNSRSEMNVSTLELGDSALYLCASSFSTGSDTQYFGPGTRLTVL.

This clone appeared once. This sequence joins TRBV7-6 and TRBJ2-2; no clear D gene. Germline CDR1 SGHVS, CDR2 FNYEAQ. The CDR3 is 15 amino acids. The germline V and J ends were trimmed by 5 bases and 3 bases, with 13 bases remaining between them. This chain's CDR3 is CASSPRRGYTGELFF. For the CDR3, the DNA is TGTGCCAGCAGCCCGAGGCGAGGTTACACCGGGGAGCTGTTTTTT.

The J gene is TRBJ1-1, the V gene TRBV4-1; D is possibly TRBD1 (6 bases). The V gene's germline CDR1 is MGHRA and CDR2 YSYEKL. The V end was cut by 3 bases, the J end by 5 bases, with 16 bases between. This CDR3 is built from 15 residues. CDR3 sequence reads: CASSHEDSGGTEAFF. The DNA for the CDR3 is TGCGCCAGCAGCCACGAGGACAGCGGGGGGACTGAAGCTTTCTTT.

CDR3 sequence: CASSIDRGRRGYGYTF. CDR3 coding DNA: TGTGCCAGTAGTATAGATCGGGGGAGGAGAGGATATGGCTACACCTTC. This sequence joins TRBV19 and TRBJ1-2, with D possibly being TRBD1 (5 bases). Germline V gives CDR1 LNHDA, CDR2 SQIVND (reference sequence). The CDR3 extends over 16 amino acids. Trimming removed 0 bases from V and 5 bases from J, with 16 bases in between.

The V call is TRBV27, the J call TRBJ2-5, with D tentatively TRBD1 (7 bases). From germline, CDR1 is MNHEY and CDR2 SMNVEV (reference sequence). The CDR3 contains 14 residues. The V end lost 5 bases, the J end lost 2 bases, and 12 bases lay between the germline ends. The CDR3 nucleotides read TGTGCCAGCAGTAAACAGGGGAGGCAAGAGACCCAGTACTTC. Translating it yields CASSKQGRQETQYF.

The V gene is TRBV21-1, the J gene TRBJ1-1; the D segment call TRBD1 is taken from the table without a DNA check. TRBV21-1 is annotated as a pseudogene. This CDR3 spans 19 amino acids. CDR3 region: CASSKAQVTGHDMNTEAFF. In DNA, the CDR3 is TGTGCCAGCAGCAAAGCACAGGTGACGGGACACGACATGAACACTGAAGCTTTCTTT.

Worth noting for this clone: Other DNA variants within this sample encode the same CDR3. The chain joins TRBV7-9 to TRBJ1-5; 7 nucleotides align to TRBD1. This CDR3 has 13 amino acids. V lost 5 bases, J lost 5 bases, and 3 bases stayed unmatched. Germline values: CDR1 SEHNR, CDR2 FQNEAQ (reference sequence). The CDR3 sequence: CASSRTGDQPQHF. The CDR3 DNA reads as TGTGCCAGCAGCAGGACAGGAGATCAGCCCCAGCATTTT.

The V call is TRBV5-4, the J call TRBJ2-4; 7 bases align to TRBD2. Germline V lookup: CDR1 SGHNT, CDR2 YYREEE (reference sequence). The CDR3 consists of 14 residues. After removal of 4 bases from V and 3 bases from J, the junction contained 4 bases not matched to a gene. CDR3 DNA: TGTGCCAGCAGCCCCGGGACTAACAAAAACATTCAGTACTTC. This gives the protein CASSPGTNKNIQYF.

The chain uses TRBV5-4 and TRBJ2-1, with TRBD1 identical over 11 bases. V lost 4 bases to trimming and J lost 3 bases; unmatched junction nucleotides: 6. Germline CDR1 and CDR2: SGHNT and YYREEE (reference sequence). This CDR3 comprises 16 residues. CDR3 in amino acids: CASSPAGTGGYNEQFF. The CDR3 DNA is TGTGCCAGCAGCCCTGCCGGGACAGGGGGCTACAATGAGCAGTTCTTC.

There are a few counts of this clone. The rearrangement joins TRBV6-5 to TRBJ2-3, with D maybe TRBD2 (6 bases). Trimming shortened V by 2 bases and J by 3 bases, and 9 bases separated the two germline ends. CDR3 size: 14 residues. Germline loops: CDR1 MNHEY, CDR2 SVGAGI. CDR3 protein: CASSYRGDTDTQYF. The CDR3 DNA reads TGTGCCAGCAGTTACCGCGGGGATACAGATACGCAGTATTTT.

The V call is TRBV27, the J call TRBJ1-6; D is undetermined. Germline-derived CDR1 and CDR2 are MNHEY and SMNVEV (reference sequence). This CDR3 spans 13 amino acids. The V gene lost 4 bases and the J gene lost 9 bases, with 10 bases spanning the gap. The CDR3 loop reads CASSYQAGSPLHF. Written as DNA, the CDR3 is TGTGCCAGCAGTTACCAGGCGGGTTCACCCCTCCACTTT.

V usage is TRBV27 and J usage is TRBJ2-3, with 7 bases that match TRBD2. Unmatched junction bases numbered 6, after V lost 4 bases and J lost 5 bases. The CDR3 totals 14 residues. Germline CDR1 reads MNHEY; CDR2 reads SMNVEV (reference sequence). The CDR3 protein is CASSSGWEGDTQYF. DNA for the CDR3: TGTGCCAGCAGTTCGGGGTGGGAGGGAGATACGCAGTATTTT.

This chain uses TRBV29-1 with TRBJ1-2, with D maybe TRBD1 (5 bases). V lost 4 bases to trimming and J lost 8 bases, with 20 bases between them. Germline CDR1 SQVTM, CDR2 ANQGSEA. The CDR3 covers 14 residues. CDR3 nucleotide sequence: TGCAGCGTTGGGGCGATGGGGGGGAACCGGGGCTACACCTTC. Residues: CSVGAMGGNRGYTF.

J is TRBJ2-1 and V is TRBV29-1; 11 bases line up with TRBD2. Losses at the gene ends were 2 bases for V and 4 bases for J; bases not matched to a gene: 1. CDR1 SQVTM and CDR2 ANQGSEA come from the germline V gene. The CDR3 extends over 14 amino acids. CDR3 bases: TGCAGCGTTGAACCTAGCGGGGGGTACAATGAGCAGTTCTTC. The encoded protein is CSVEPSGGYNEQFF.

The chain links TRBV19 to TRBJ1-2; D uncertain. The germline CDR1 and CDR2 sequences are LNHDA and SQIVND (reference sequence). Trimming took off 3 bases at V and 7 bases at J, with 9 bases between the two ends. This CDR3 has 12 amino acids. CDR3 amino acids: CASSMRVAGYTF. The DNA of the CDR3 is TGTGCCAGTAGTATGAGGGTCGCTGGCTACACCTTC.

The rearrangement uses TRBV5-5 and TRBJ1-2; D possibly corresponds to TRBD1 (5 bases). This CDR3 is built from 15 residues. Trimming cost V 4 bases and J 4 bases, with 17 bases left between them. Germline CDR1 and CDR2: SGHKS and YYEKEE (reference sequence). CDR3 nucleotide sequence: TGTGCCAGCAGCCAAACTCTCAGGGAACTCTATGGCTACACCTTC. Its translation is CASSQTLRELYGYTF. The full variable domain, with the rest looked up from reference TRBV5-5 and TRBJ1-2, is DAGVTQSPTHLIKTRGQQVTLRCSPISGHKSVSWYQQVLGQGPQFIFQYYEKEERGRGNFPDRFSARQFPNYSSELNVNALLLGDSALYLCASSQTLRELYGYTFGSGTRLTVV.

This chain links TRBV24-1 with TRBJ2-3; 8 bases match TRBD1. V lost 0 bases to trimming and J lost 5 bases; unmatched junction nucleotides: 6. This CDR3 is 16 amino acids long. Germline assignment: CDR1 KGHDR and CDR2 SFDVKD. CDR3 DNA: TGTGCCACCAGTGATTTGTCAGGGGGCTTTGGAGATACGCAGTATTTT. Translation gives CATSDLSGGFGDTQYF.

The rearrangement joins TRBV6-4 to TRBJ2-1; TRBD1 matches at 8 bases. Trimming removed 2 bases from V and 1 base from J; junction bases left unmatched: 1. The CDR3 is 15 residues long. CDR1 is MRHNA, CDR2 SNTAGT, per germline. The CDR3: CASSDDRGSYNEQFF. The CDR3 DNA follows: TGTGCCAGCAGTGACGACAGGGGTTCCTACAATGAGCAGTTCTTC.

The rearrangement joins TRBV9 to TRBJ2-7; D is uncertain. Germline V gene data show CDR1 as SGDLS and CDR2 as YYNGEE. The V gene lost 0 bases and the J gene lost 3 bases, with 13 bases spanning the gap. The CDR3 sequence is 15 residues long. This chain's CDR3 is CASSVGDTNLYEQYF. The CDR3 bases are TGTGCCAGCAGCGTAGGAGACACAAACCTCTACGAGCAGTACTTC.

This clone appeared a single time. This chain connects TRBV19 to TRBJ1-1; 7 positions agree with TRBD1. Per the germline V gene, CDR1 is LNHDA and CDR2 is SQIVND (reference sequence). The CDR3 spans 15 residues. With 2 bases clipped from V and 6 bases from J, the junction kept 9 bases outside the gene matches. CDR3 sequence: CASSIPILTGSEAFF. The CDR3 bases are TGTGCCAGTAGTATACCGATCCTGACAGGGTCTGAAGCTTTCTTT.